This T cell receptor (beta chain) was recovered during a study of T cells in Graves' hyperthyroidism and ophthalmopathy. The overall study: Blood from the periphery was taken at initial diagnosis, before any treatment.

A word on this clonotype: The antigen remains unidentified.

Study-wide results and limits: Blood held most thyroid clonotypes expanded above 0.001 frequency.

RNA transcripts served as the template for amplifying TCR beta CDR3 regions. A first-round RT-PCR of the TCR CDR3 used the HTBI primer set. TCRdb reprocessed the multiplex PCR reads via MiXCR and lists one record per CDR3 protein. The sample shows about 350,000 distinct CDR3 sequences, 15% to 20% of them seen only once. The CDR3 contains 13 residues. Germline assignment: CDR1 SGDLS and CDR2 YYNGEE. With 4 bases removed from V and 6 bases from J, the gap between germline ends came to 14 bases. Lactation, pregnancy, other autoimmune disease or uncontrolled infection led to exclusion of patients. Over 9 ml of fresh peripheral blood supplied the PBMCs.

Input material: blood. The chain has TRBV9 and TRBJ2-7, with D perhaps matching TRBD2 (6 bases). This TCR derives from a woman aged 40-49 years with Graves' ophthalmopathy. The CDR3 sequence: CASSPTLGGEQYF. CDR3 DNA: TGTGCCAGCAGCCCCACCCTGGGGGGCGAGCAGTACTTC.